These 2 T cell receptor beta chains were all obtained from the same sample, sequenced in a study of cytomegalovirus exposure and HLA in healthy donors. PCR involved 60 Vbeta and 13 Jbeta primers. Assay: immunoSEQ multiplex PCR; the TCRdb copy retains only in-frame clones and omits some. The sample includes 150,000 or so clones, about two thirds of them seen just once. Specimen: PBMCs. The receptors were gathered from a man aged 25-45 years in good health and CMV-seropositive.

This clone was observed a handful of times. The gene calls are TRBV9 and TRBJ2-7; D is unclear. Looked up from germline, CDR1 is SGDLS and CDR2 is YYNGEE. Trimming removed 2 bases from V and 2 bases from J, with 14 bases in between. CDR3 length equals 15 residues. The CDR3 DNA is TGTGCCAGCAGCGTTGGATCAGGCCTCACCTACGAGCAGTACTTC. Translation gives CASSVGSGLTYEQYF.

This chain connects TRBV6-1 to TRBJ2-3; D remains ambiguous. In germline, CDR1 is MNHNS, CDR2 SASEGT. The CDR3 totals 14 residues. V shed 1 base and J shed 9 bases, with 14 bases lying between them. CDR3 in amino acids: CASSEDPLRYTQYF. CDR3 in DNA: TGTGCCAGCAGTGAAGATCCCCTACGGTACACGCAGTATTTT.